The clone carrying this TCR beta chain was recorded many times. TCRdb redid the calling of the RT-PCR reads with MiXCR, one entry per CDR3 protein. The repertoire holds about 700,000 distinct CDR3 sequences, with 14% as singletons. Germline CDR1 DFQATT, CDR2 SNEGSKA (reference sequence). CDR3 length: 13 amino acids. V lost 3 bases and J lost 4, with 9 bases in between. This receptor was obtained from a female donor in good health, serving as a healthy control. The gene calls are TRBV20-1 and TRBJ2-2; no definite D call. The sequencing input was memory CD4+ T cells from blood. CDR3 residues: CSARGTSTGELFF. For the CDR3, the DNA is TGCAGTGCTAGGGGTACAAGCACCGGGGAGCTGTTTTTT.